One sample yielded the 28 T cell receptor beta chains listed below, sequenced in a study of tumor-infiltrating lymphocytes in primary liver carcinoma. A constant-region primer primed TCR beta cDNA synthesis from 400 to 550 ng of total RNA. Sequencing libraries for TCR beta derived from three nested multiplex PCR rounds that used slightly modified ARM-PCR. The first two PCR rounds used TRBV1-TRBV30 forward primers with a C-beta reverse primer, 9 to 11 cycles each. TCRdb analysed the multiplex PCR reads with MiXCR anew, one entry per CDR3 protein. The sample lists 55,000 to 70,000 distinct CDR3 sequences; over 65% were seen once. The study co-extracted DNA and RNA from approximately 20-30 mg of unsorted bulk tissue. The specimen sequenced was liver tumor tissue from sampling region 2. As for subset: tumor region T2, inferior pole. These TCRs come from a man aged 35 to 55 with primary liver carcinoma and hepatitis B virus infection.

V is TRBV6-1 and J is TRBJ2-1; D possibly corresponds to TRBD2 (6 bases). The CDR3 contains 16 residues. V dropped 0 bases and J dropped 10 bases, with 19 bases sitting between them. Germline V gene data show CDR1 as MNHNS and CDR2 as SASEGT. CDR3 nucleotides: TGTGCCAGCAGTGAAGCGACTTGCGGGAAGGGGCGGGAGCAGTTCTTC. It yields the protein CASSEATCGKGREQFF.

Regarding this clonotype: At one end, the junction sequence differs from germline, possibly due to a read error. The chain carries TRBV6-6 and TRBJ1-1; the match to TRBD1 covers 8 bases. Looked up from germline, CDR1 is MNHNY and CDR2 is SVGAGI (reference sequence). The CDR3 covers 13 residues. Here the CDR3 reads CASNTGGTTEASF. The CDR3 DNA reads TGTGCCAGCAACACAGGGGGGACTACTGAAGCTTCCTTT.

This chain connects TRBV5-6 to TRBJ2-3; D is uncertain. This CDR3 has 15 amino acids. Germline loops: CDR1 SGHDT, CDR2 YYEEEE. V lost 4 bases, J lost 4 bases, and 16 bases lay in between. CDR3 in amino acids: CASSMVQGTSDTQYF. As DNA, the CDR3 is TGTGCCAGCAGCATGGTACAAGGAACATCAGATACGCAGTATTTT.

On this clonotype: Relative to the germline gene, one junction end is altered; a read error may explain this. This rearrangement joins TRBV7-8 to TRBJ2-3; tentatively, D is TRBD1 or TRBD2 (5 bases each). The CDR3 is made up of 13 amino acids. Germline V gene sequence: CDR1 SGHVS, CDR2 FQNEAQ. CDR3 DNA: TGTGCCCGCTGGGGGATGGACGAGGATACGAAGTATTTT. Translating gives CARWGMDEDTKYF.

On this clonotype itself: Given the absence of the conserved phenylalanine or tryptophan at the CDR3 end, a read error is likely. The chain uses TRBV30 and TRBJ2-5; the match to TRBD1 covers 7 bases. Germline V gene lookup returns CDR1 GTSNPN and CDR2 SVGIG (reference sequence). Trimming took 0 bases from V and 5 from J; bases not matched to a gene: 9. The CDR3 runs 15 residues. CDR3 nucleotides: TGTGCCTGGAGTGTACAGACAGGGACGTGGGAGACCCAGTACCTC. Residues: CAWSVQTGTWETQYL.

With respect to this clonotype: Lacking the conserved final phenylalanine or tryptophan, this CDR3 likely reflects a read error. This chain joins TRBV14 and TRBJ2-7; TRBD1 agrees at 7 bases. The CDR3 runs to 13 residues. Germline-derived CDR1 and CDR2 are SGHDN and FVKESK. CDR3 nucleotide sequence: TGTGCTGGCAGCACACAGGGGTCCCACGAGCAGTACCTC. Its translation is CAGSTQGSHEQYL.

As to this clonotype: One junction end does not reproduce the germline sequence, and a read error may be involved. The J gene is TRBJ1-5, the V gene TRBV12-3 or TRBV12-4, with 7 bases identical to TRBD1. The CDR3 covers 16 residues. This CDR3 is CASSLGGQYSNQAQHF. CDR3 in DNA: TGTGCCAGCAGCTTAGGGGGCCAGTATAGCAATCAGGCCCAGCATTTT.

The chain is built from TRBV7-8 and TRBJ2-1; unclear D gene. The CDR3 runs 16 residues. Per the germline V gene, CDR1 is SGHVS and CDR2 is FQNEAQ. V was trimmed by 0 bases and J by 9 bases, leaving 18 bases between them. CDR3 loop: CASSLASGSSFGEQFF. CDR3 bases: TGTGCCAGCAGCTTAGCCTCGGGTAGCTCATTCGGTGAGCAGTTCTTC.

Notes on this clonotype: A single base separates this from a much larger clone, so it may be a read error. This chain joins TRBV7-9 and TRBJ1-1; no definite D call. Germline assignment: CDR1 SEHNR and CDR2 FQNEAQ (reference sequence). V was shortened by 5 bases and J by 1 base, with 11 bases between the two germline ends. CDR3 length equals 14 residues. The CDR3 DNA follows: TGTGCCAGCAGCCTCCACCAGGAGAACACTGAAGCTTTCTTT. The encoded protein is CASSLHQENTEAFF.

About this clonotype itself: Given the absence of the conserved phenylalanine or tryptophan at the CDR3 end, a read error is likely. V is TRBV25-1 and J is TRBJ2-7; D call uncertain. Germline V gene data show CDR1 as MGHDK and CDR2 as SYGVNS. CDR3 size: 12 residues. The germline V and J ends were trimmed by 10 bases and 2 bases, with 12 bases remaining between them. In nucleotides, the CDR3 is TGTGCCACCAATGGGCATGCCTACGAGCAGTACATC. This gives the protein CATNGHAYEQYI.

A note on this clonotype: This may stem from a read error, because a much larger clone lies one nucleotide away. V is TRBV28 and J is TRBJ2-7, with TRBD2 identical over 11 bases. CDR1 and CDR2 from the germline V gene are MDHEN and SYDVKM. The CDR3 is made up of 15 amino acids. Here the CDR3 reads CANSSIAGGRYEQYF. DNA for the CDR3: TGTGCCAACAGTTCGATAGCGGGAGGGCGGTACGAGCAGTACTTC.

This clonotype was picked up a small number of times. Given a much more abundant clone one base away, this may be a read error. The CDR3 DNA reads TGTGCCAGCAGAAACGGGAACACCGGGGAGCTGTTTTTT. Its protein is CASRNGNTGELFF. The V and J genes are TRBV6-6 and TRBJ2-2; D ambiguous. Germline assignment: CDR1 MNHNY and CDR2 SVGAGI (reference sequence). Trimming took 6 bases from V and 1 from J, leaving 6 bases between them. The CDR3 sequence is 13 residues long.

This clonotype was recorded a few times. This chain joins TRBV6-5 and TRBJ2-1; D may be TRBD2 (6 bases). Deletions cut 7 bases from V and 7 bases from J, with 20 bases between. The CDR3 is 15 amino acids. Looked up from germline, CDR1 is MNHEY and CDR2 is SVGAGI. The CDR3 sequence is CASIYVAGRWNEQFF. The CDR3 DNA reads TGTGCCAGCATTTATGTCGCAGGGAGGTGGAATGAGCAGTTCTTC.

The chain employs TRBV12-3 or TRBV12-4 and TRBJ1-6; no clear D gene. The CDR3 is 12 amino acids. DNA for the CDR3: TGTGCTTGCAGTTTAAAGAATTCATCCATCCACTTT. It yields the protein CACSLKNSSIHF.

As regards this clonotype: At one of its ends the junction is not consistent with the germline gene, which may arise from a read error. The chain couples TRBV11-2 to TRBJ2-5; TRBD1 or TRBD2 may be the D gene (8 bases each). The CDR3 spans 16 residues. CDR1 SGHAT and CDR2 FQNNGV come from the germline V gene. CDR3 nucleotide sequence: TGTGCCAGCAGCTTAACAGCAGGGGGCTCGGGGGGGGCCCAGTGCTTC. It specifies CASSLTAGGSGGAQCF.

On this clonotype: This could be a read error, since a much larger clone is one nucleotide away. The CDR3 DNA reads TGTGCCAGCGGCCCCTCGACAGGAGGAAACACCATATATTTT. Residues: CASGPSTGGNTIYF. The chain couples TRBV11-2 to TRBJ1-3; a possible D gene is TRBD1 (6 bases). V lost 8 bases, J lost 4 bases, and 15 bases lay in between. CDR1 is SGHAT, CDR2 FQNNGV, per germline. The CDR3 is 14 amino acids.

The chain couples TRBV29-1 to TRBJ2-7; tentative D call: TRBD2 (6 bases). This CDR3 is 14 amino acids long. V was clipped by 4 bases and J by 3 bases, with 16 bases between them. CDR1 SQVTM and CDR2 ANQGSEA come from the germline V gene. The CDR3 DNA reads TGCAGCGTTGCCCCTTGGGGGGTCAACTACGAGCAGTACTTC. Its protein product is CSVAPWGVNYEQYF.

Turning to this clonotype: Germline and junction disagree at one end, which may indicate a read error. The chain recombines TRBV5-1 with TRBJ2-1; D might be TRBD2 (6 bases). CDR3 length equals 14 residues. From germline, CDR1 is SGHRS and CDR2 YFSETQ. The DNA of the CDR3 is TGCGCCAGCACTGCAGGAGGGCCGAGGAATGTGCAGTCCTTC. It is translated as CASTAGGPRNVQSF.

The chain uses TRBV19 and TRBJ2-3; unclear D gene. This CDR3 region has 14 residues. The germline V gene encodes CDR1 LNHDA and CDR2 SQIVND (reference sequence). The V and J ends lost 3 bases and 6 bases respectively, with 13 bases between them. The CDR3 here is CASSIQASMDTQYF. CDR3 coding DNA: TGTGCCAGTAGTATCCAGGCGTCCATGGATACGCAGTATTTT. The whole variable domain, remainder taken from reference TRBV19 and TRBJ2-3, is DGGITQSPKYLFRKEGQNVTLSCEQNLNHDAMYWYRQDPGQGLRLIYYSQIVNDFQKGDIAEGYSVSREKKESFPLTVTSAQKNPTAFYLCASSIQASMDTQYFGPGTRLTVL.

Turning to this clonotype: Lacking the conserved final phenylalanine or tryptophan, this CDR3 likely reflects a read error. CDR3 DNA: TGCGCCAGCAGCCAGACCATTACCCTAGCCGGAGTCACCGATACGCAGTATCTT. Its translation: CASSQTITLAGVTDTQYL. J is TRBJ2-3 and V is TRBV4-1, with D perhaps matching TRBD2 (5 bases). The CDR3 runs 18 residues. V was shortened by 3 bases and J by 6 bases, with 25 bases between the two germline ends. Germline V gene data show CDR1 as MGHRA and CDR2 as YSYEKL.

With regard to this clonotype: A read error may explain this, as a much larger clone is one base away. This chain uses TRBV29-1 with TRBJ2-1; D ambiguous. The germline V gene has CDR1 SQVTM and CDR2 ANQGSEA. The CDR3 has 10 residues. The CDR3 region is CCARRNEQFF. For the CDR3, the DNA is TGCTGCGCACGACGTAATGAGCAGTTCTTC.

The genes are TRBV10-3 and TRBJ2-7; the D gene is possibly TRBD2 (5 bases). CDR1 is ENHRY, CDR2 SYGVKD, per germline. V was shortened by 4 bases and J by 2 bases, with 15 bases between the two germline ends. The CDR3 spans 15 residues. CDR3 amino acids: CAISVGETTPYEQYF. CDR3 bases: TGTGCCATCAGTGTCGGGGAAACAACCCCCTACGAGCAGTACTTC.

Notes on this clonotype: Given the absence of the conserved phenylalanine or tryptophan at the CDR3 end, a read error is likely. The DNA is omitted, as the CDR3 cannot be located on it reliably, and the CDR3 follows TCRdb's listing. This chain links TRBV12-3 or TRBV12-4 with TRBJ2-5; the DNA was not compared with TRBD1, the D call given in the table. Inclusive of both ends, the CDR3 amounts to 13 amino acids. This CDR3 is CASCLTVGGTQYL.

Details on this clonotype: An end of the junction differs from the germline gene, which may be a read error. The chain combines TRBV6-2 or TRBV6-3 with TRBJ2-1, with D uncertain. Germline CDR1 and CDR2: MNHEY and SVGEGT. The CDR3 covers 11 residues. The DNA for the CDR3 is TGTGCCAACAGTTATCGTGCCTCCATGTTCTTC. Protein sequence: CANSYRASMFF.

For this clonotype: Since the CDR3 does not end with the conserved phenylalanine or tryptophan, this likely comes from a read error. The chain has TRBV7-9 and TRBJ2-1; perhaps TRBD1 as D (6 bases). The germline gives CDR1 SEHNR, CDR2 FQNEAQ (reference sequence). The CDR3 length is 17 residues. In DNA form, the CDR3 reads TGCGCCAGCAGCCTACCATATCAGGGGCCTAAAACAAATGAGCAGTTCTCC. Residues: CASSLPYQGPKTNEQFS.

Worth noting for this clonotype: At one of its ends the junction is not consistent with the germline gene, which may arise from a read error. The chain recombines TRBV4-1 with TRBJ2-2; 10 positions match TRBD2. Germline V gene data show CDR1 as MGHRA and CDR2 as YSYEKL. The CDR3 totals 18 residues. The CDR3 DNA follows: TGCGCCAGCAGCCAAGGAGCTAGCGGGAGATTGGGGACCGAGGAGCTGTTTTTT. The encoded protein is CASSQGASGRLGTEELFF.

A remark on this clonotype: One end of the junction is discordant with germline, which a read error may explain. V usage is TRBV11-2 and J usage is TRBJ2-2; possible D gene TRBD2, 5 bases. Germline CDR1 and CDR2: SGHAT and FQNNGV. The CDR3 is 16 residues long. The DNA of the CDR3 is TGTGCCAGGAGCTGGCTTAGGAGCGCGAACACCGGGGATCTGTTTTTT. This encodes CARSWLRSANTGDLFF.

This clonotype appeared once. At one end the junction does not follow the germline gene, possibly because of a read error. The J gene is TRBJ2-7, the V gene TRBV4-2, with TRBD2 matching over 16 bases. The germline V gene encodes CDR1 LGHNA and CDR2 YNFKEQ. This CDR3 has 18 residues. As DNA, the CDR3 is TGTGCCAGCAGTGGAAAATCGGGACTAGCGGGAGGGCCATACGAGCAGTATTTC. Its protein product is CASSGKSGLAGGPYEQYF.